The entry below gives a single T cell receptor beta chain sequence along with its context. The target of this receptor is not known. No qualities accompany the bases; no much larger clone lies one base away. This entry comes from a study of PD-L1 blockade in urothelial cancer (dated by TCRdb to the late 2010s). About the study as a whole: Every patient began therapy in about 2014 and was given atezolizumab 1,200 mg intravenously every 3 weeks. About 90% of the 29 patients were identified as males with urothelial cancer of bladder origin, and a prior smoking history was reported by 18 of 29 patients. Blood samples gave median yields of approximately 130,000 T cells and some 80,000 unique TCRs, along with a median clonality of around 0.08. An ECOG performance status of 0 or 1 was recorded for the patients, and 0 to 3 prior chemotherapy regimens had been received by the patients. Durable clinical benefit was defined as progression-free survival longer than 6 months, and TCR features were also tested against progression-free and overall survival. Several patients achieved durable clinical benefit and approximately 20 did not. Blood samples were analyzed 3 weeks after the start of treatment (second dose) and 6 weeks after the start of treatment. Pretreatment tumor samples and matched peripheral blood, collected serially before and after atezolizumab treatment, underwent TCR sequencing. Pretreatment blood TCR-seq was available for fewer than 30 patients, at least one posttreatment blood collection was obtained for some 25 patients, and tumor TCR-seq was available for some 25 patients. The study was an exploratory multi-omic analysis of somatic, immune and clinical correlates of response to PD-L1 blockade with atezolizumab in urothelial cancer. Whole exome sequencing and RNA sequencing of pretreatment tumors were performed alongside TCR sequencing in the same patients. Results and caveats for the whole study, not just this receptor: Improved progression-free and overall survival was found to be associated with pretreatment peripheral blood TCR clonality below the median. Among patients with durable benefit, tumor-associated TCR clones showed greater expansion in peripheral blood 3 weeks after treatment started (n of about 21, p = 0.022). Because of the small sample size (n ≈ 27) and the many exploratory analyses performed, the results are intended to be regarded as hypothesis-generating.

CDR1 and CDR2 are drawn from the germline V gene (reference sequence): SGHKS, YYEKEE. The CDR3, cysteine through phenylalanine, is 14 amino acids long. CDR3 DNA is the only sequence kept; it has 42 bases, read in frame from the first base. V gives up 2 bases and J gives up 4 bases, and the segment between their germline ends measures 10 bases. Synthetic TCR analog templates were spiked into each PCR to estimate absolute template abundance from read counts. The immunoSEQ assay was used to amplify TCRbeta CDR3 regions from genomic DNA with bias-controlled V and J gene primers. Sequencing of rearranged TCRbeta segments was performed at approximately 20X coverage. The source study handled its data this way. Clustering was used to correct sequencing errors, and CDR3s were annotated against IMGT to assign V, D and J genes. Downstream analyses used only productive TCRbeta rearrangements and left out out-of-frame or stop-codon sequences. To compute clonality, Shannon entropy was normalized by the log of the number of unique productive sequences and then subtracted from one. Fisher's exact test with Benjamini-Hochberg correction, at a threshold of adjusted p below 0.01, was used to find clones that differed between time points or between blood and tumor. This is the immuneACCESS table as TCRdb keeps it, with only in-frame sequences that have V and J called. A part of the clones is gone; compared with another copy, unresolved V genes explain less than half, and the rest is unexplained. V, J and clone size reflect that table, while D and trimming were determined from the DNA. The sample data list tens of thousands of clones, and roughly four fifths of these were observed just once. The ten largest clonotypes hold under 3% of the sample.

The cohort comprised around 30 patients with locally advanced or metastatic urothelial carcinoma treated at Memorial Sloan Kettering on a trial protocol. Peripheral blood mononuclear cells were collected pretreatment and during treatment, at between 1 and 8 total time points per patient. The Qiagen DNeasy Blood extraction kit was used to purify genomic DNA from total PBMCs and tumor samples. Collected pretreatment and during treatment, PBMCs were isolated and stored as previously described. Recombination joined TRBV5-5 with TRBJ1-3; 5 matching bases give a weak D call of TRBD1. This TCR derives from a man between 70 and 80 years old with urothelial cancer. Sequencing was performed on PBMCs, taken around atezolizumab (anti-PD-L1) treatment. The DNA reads TGTGCCAGCAGCTTATTCGCAGGGGGAAACACCATATATTTT. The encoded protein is CASSLFAGGNTIYF. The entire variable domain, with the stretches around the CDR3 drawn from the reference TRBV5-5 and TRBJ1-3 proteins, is DAGVTQSPTHLIKTRGQQVTLRCSPISGHKSVSWYQQVLGQGPQFIFQYYEKEERGRGNFPDRFSARQFPNYSSELNVNALLLGDSALYLCASSLFAGGNTIYFGEGSWLTVV.